The 9 T cell receptor beta chains given below trace back to one sample, sequenced in a study of cytomegalovirus exposure and HLA in healthy donors. Use of 60 Vbeta and 13 Jbeta primers characterized the PCR. The method was immunoSEQ multiplex PCR; TCRdb's version includes in-frame clones alone and lacks a portion of them. The sample consists of approximately 150,000 clones, approximately 85% of them appearing once. The sample consisted of PBMCs. The receptors originated from a girl under 18 in good health and CMV-seropositive.

This chain uses TRBV11-2 with TRBJ1-2, with 11 bases lining up with TRBD1. Germline values: CDR1 SGHAT, CDR2 FQNNGV. The CDR3 loop spans 16 amino acids. The V and J ends lost 5 bases and 5 bases, in that order; junction bases with no gene match: 10. The CDR3 is CASSTFRGQGGYGYTF. In DNA, the CDR3 is TGTGCCAGCAGCACGTTTAGGGGACAGGGGGGATATGGCTACACCTTC.

This clone turned up a few times. The rearrangement links TRBV12-2 to TRBJ1-1; no check of the table's D call, TRBD1, against the DNA was made. TRBV12-2 constitutes a pseudogene. This CDR3 contains 15 residues. The CDR3 region is CASRGNQGANTEAFF. The CDR3 DNA follows: TGTGCAAGTCGCGGAAATCAGGGGGCGAACACTGAAGCTTTCTTT.

The chain has TRBV30 and TRBJ1-3; D uncertain. In germline, CDR1 is GTSNPN, CDR2 SVGIG (reference sequence). Trimming left V 1 base short and J 1 base short, with 8 bases between. The CDR3 contains 14 residues. CDR3 coding DNA: TGTGCCTGGAGTGCTTCCTCTTCTGGAAACACCATATATTTT. Translating gives CAWSASSSGNTIYF.

J is TRBJ2-6 and V is TRBV5-6; 7 bases agree with TRBD1. From germline, CDR1 is SGHDT and CDR2 YYEEEE. With 0 bases clipped from V and 4 bases from J, the junction kept 7 bases outside the gene matches. The length of the CDR3 is 17 residues. CDR3 in amino acids: CASSLDRGTAGANVLTF. Here the CDR3 DNA reads TGTGCCAGCAGCTTGGACAGGGGAACGGCAGGGGCCAACGTCCTGACTTTC.

CDR3 nucleotide sequence: TGTGCCATCAGTCTACTCAGGGGCTCCTACAATGAGCAGTTCTTC. Translating gives CAISLLRGSYNEQFF. The chain recombines TRBV10-3 with TRBJ2-1, with a weak D call TRBD1 (6 bases). The CDR3 has 15 residues. Trimming removed 5 bases at V and 0 bases at J, with 11 bases between. The germline V gene encodes CDR1 ENHRY and CDR2 SYGVKD.

Written as DNA, the CDR3 is TGCGCCAGCAGCTTAAGGGAGTCTAATGAAAAACTGTTTTTT. Protein: CASSLRESNEKLFF. The rearrangement uses TRBV5-1 and TRBJ1-4; D is unresolved. V lost 2 bases to trimming and J lost 3 bases, with 8 bases between them. Germline V lookup: CDR1 SGHRS, CDR2 YFSETQ. The CDR3 runs to 14 residues. Together with reference TRBV5-1 and TRBJ1-4, the CDR3 gives the full variable domain: KAGVTQTPRYLIKTRGQQVTLSCSPISGHRSVSWYQQTPGQGLQFLFEYFSETQRNKGNFPGRFSGRQFSNSRSEMNVSTLELGDSALYLCASSLRESNEKLFFGSGTQLSVL.

The chain is built from TRBV9 and TRBJ1-1, with TRBD1 matching over 8 bases. J lost 1 base, V lost 4 bases, and 9 bases had no gene match. The CDR3 has 16 residues. CDR1 is SGDLS, CDR2 YYNGEE, per germline. In DNA form, the CDR3 reads TGTGCCAGCAGCCCAGGGGGCGGGGGGGAGAACACTGAAGCTTTCTTT. Protein product: CASSPGGGGENTEAFF.

J is TRBJ1-1 and V is TRBV5-6; the D gene is possibly TRBD1 (6 bases). Trimming shortened V by 4 bases and J by 1 base, and 17 bases separated the two germline ends. The CDR3 runs to 16 residues. CDR1 and CDR2 (germline): SGHDT, YYEEEE. DNA of the CDR3: TGTGCCAGCAGCCTATTACAGGGCAAGGGGAACACTGAAGCTTTCTTT. It is translated as CASSLLQGKGNTEAFF. The full variable domain, rest sourced from reference TRBV5-6 and TRBJ1-1, is DAGVTQSPTHLIKTRGQQVTLRCSPKSGHDTVSWYQQALGQGPQFIFQYYEEEERQRGNFPDRFSGHQFPNYSSELNVNALLLGDSALYLCASSLLQGKGNTEAFFGQGTRLTVV.

CDR3 sequence: CASSYARGMNTEAFF. The CDR3 nucleotides read TGTGCCAGCAGTTACGCGCGGGGAATGAACACTGAAGCTTTCTTT. The rearrangement joins TRBV6-5 to TRBJ1-1, with no clear D. This CDR3 has 15 amino acids. The germline CDR1 and CDR2 sequences are MNHEY and SVGAGI. The V end was cut by 2 bases, the J end by 0 bases, with 10 bases between.